Sequencing of this T cell receptor beta chain was carried out in a study of T-cell memory formation after mild COVID-19. Study-wide results and limits: From day 15 to 85, contracting clones were balanced between CD4 and CD8, whereas later expanders leaned toward CD4+. CD8+ contracting clones occupied EMRA, while CD4+ ones occupied mainly CM and EM.

A remark on this clonotype: Its matching antigen is unknown.

5'RACE, which relied on constant-segment primers, yielded TCR alpha and TCR beta cDNA libraries carrying sample barcodes and UMIs. A single record per CDR3 protein comes from TCRdb applying MiXCR to the 5' RACE reads. The sample has 200,000 to 250,000 distinct CDR3 sequences, 9.5% seen once. Germline V lookup: CDR1 SGHTA, CDR2 FQGNSA. V dropped 6 bases and J dropped 5 bases, with 11 bases sitting between them. The CDR3 length is 13 residues. The clonotype originates from a man younger than 35 who had mild COVID-19 (a few samples of this study predate the infection). Cell type and time point are not known. V and J are TRBV7-2 and TRBJ1-5; D is unresolved. The material sequenced was PBMCs or a T cell subset sorted from them (not recorded which). CDR3 protein: CASRNRRDQPQHF. The CDR3, as DNA: TGTGCCAGCAGAAATCGAAGGGATCAGCCCCAGCATTTT. Together with reference TRBV7-2 and TRBJ1-5, the CDR3 gives the full variable domain: GAGVSQSPSNKVTEKGKDVELRCDPISGHTALYWYRQSLGQGLEFLIYFQGNSAPDKSGLPSDRFSAERTGGSVSTLTIQRTQQEDSAVYLCASRNRRDQPQHFGDGTRLSIL.